This TCR beta chain was retrieved from a study of shared clonotypes between healthy human individuals. Study-wide background: Aged between 18 and 49, the donors were a couple of women and three men.

Study-level findings and limits: The study found lower generation probabilities in non-shared clonotypes than in those shared by all four donors.

A remark on this clone: Antigen unknown.

Running of the assay took place at deep level. The table came from immunoSEQ multiplex PCR; TCRdb's copy has only in-frame clones and leaves some out. There are millions of clones in the sample; roughly 96% occur only once, and more than 0.1% lies in the top ten. From CD4+ cells came CD45RA+ naive and CD45RA-negative memory subsets. The ends were cut back, 4 bases at V and 1 base at J, with 3 bases in the middle. The CDR3 loop spans 13 amino acids. Germline CDR1 SGHRS, CDR2 YFSETQ. The receptor's source is a man in his late teens or twenties in good health. The V and J genes are TRBV5-1 and TRBJ2-6, with no clear D. Sample: naive CD4+ T cells sorted from blood. Noted subset: CD45RA+ positively selected. The DNA for the CDR3 is TGCGCCAGCAGCATATCTGGGGCCAACGTCCTGACTTTC. It specifies CASSISGANVLTF.